These 15 T cell receptor beta chains were sequenced from one sample in a study of blood T cell repertoires in COVID-19. Sequencing was performed with immunoSEQ multiplex PCR; in TCRdb, only in-frame clones are kept and a portion is missing. The sample shows around 260,000 clones, around 87% of them seen only once. The sequencing sample was made of peripheral blood. The source of these receptors is a woman between 50 and 59 years old with acute or convalescent COVID-19.

The CDR3 DNA follows: TGTGCCAGCAGCGTAGATTTATTAGCCGGAAACACCATATATTTT. As protein: CASSVDLLAGNTIYF. The rearrangement links TRBV9 to TRBJ1-3, with D uncertain. CDR1 is SGDLS and CDR2 is YYNGEE in the germline V gene. CDR3 length: 15 amino acids. The germline V and J ends were trimmed by 0 bases and 4 bases, with 11 bases remaining between them. Full variable domain (outside the CDR3, taken from reference TRBV9 and TRBJ1-3): DSGVTQTPKHLITATGQRVTLRCSPRSGDLSVYWYQQSLDQGLQFLIQYYNGEERAKGNILERFSAQQFPDLHSELNLSSLELGDSALYFCASSVDLLAGNTIYFGEGSWLTVV.

The chain is built from TRBV27 and TRBJ2-3; the match to TRBD2 covers 11 bases. Germline V gives CDR1 MNHEY, CDR2 SMNVEV (reference sequence). The CDR3 has 16 amino acids. Losses at the gene ends were 5 bases for V and 0 bases for J; bases not matched to a gene: 4. The CDR3 reads CASSPRLAGSTDTQYF. CDR3 sequence (DNA): TGTGCCAGCAGTCCACGACTAGCGGGAAGCACAGATACGCAGTATTTT.

The V gene is TRBV28, the J gene TRBJ1-5; no firm D call. Germline CDR1 reads MDHEN; CDR2 reads SYDVKM. Trimming took 3 bases from V and 5 from J, leaving 14 bases between them. The CDR3 covers 15 residues. CDR3 bases: TGTGCCAGCAGTTTTGTCGCCGGACTGTATCAGCCCCAGCATTTT. Amino acid sequence: CASSFVAGLYQPQHF.

The chain couples TRBV6-2 or TRBV6-3 to TRBJ2-7, with TRBD1 as a possible D gene (5 bases). Trimming stripped 2 bases from V and 2 bases from J, with 13 bases between. The CDR3 covers 15 residues. Germline V gives CDR1 MNHEY, CDR2 SVGEGT. The CDR3 spells CASSYEPDTPYEQYF. DNA of the CDR3: TGTGCCAGCAGTTACGAGCCGGACACGCCCTACGAGCAGTACTTC.

V is TRBV7-3 and J is TRBJ1-1; D is uncertain. The CDR3 loop spans 13 amino acids. The germline CDR1 and CDR2 sequences are SGHTA and FQGTGA. Trimming took 3 bases from V and 1 from J, leaving 6 bases between them. The CDR3 DNA reads as TGTGCCAGCAGCTTCAAGAGGAACACTGAAGCTTTCTTT. As protein: CASSFKRNTEAFF. The whole variable domain, filled in from reference TRBV7-3 and TRBJ1-1, reads GAGVSQTPSNKVTEKGKYVELRCDPISGHTALYWYRQSLGQGPEFLIYFQGTGAADDSGLPNDRFFAVRPEGSVSTLKIQRTERGDSAVYLCASSFKRNTEAFFGQGTRLTVV.

In DNA, the CDR3 is TGTGCCAGTAGTATCGGACTAGCGGGAGCCACCGGGGAGCTGTTTTTT. As protein: CASSIGLAGATGELFF. The chain uses TRBV19 and TRBJ2-2; the match to TRBD2 covers 13 bases. CDR3 length: 16 residues. Trimming removed 3 bases from V and 4 bases from J; junction bases left unmatched: 2. Per the germline V gene, CDR1 is LNHDA and CDR2 is SQIVND (reference sequence).

The chain links TRBV2 to TRBJ2-7; 8 bases are a match to TRBD1. CDR1 SNHLY and CDR2 FYNNEI come from the germline V gene. J was trimmed by 5 bases and V by 5 bases; bases with no gene match: 11. The CDR3 runs to 15 residues. CDR3 coding DNA: TGTGCCAGCAGTAGACAGTTGAGACAGGGGAACGAGCAGTACTTC. Translated: CASSRQLRQGNEQYF.

This chain joins TRBV28 and TRBJ1-5; D is possibly TRBD1 (5 bases). The germline gives CDR1 MDHEN, CDR2 SYDVKM. V shed 6 bases and J shed 2 bases, with 11 bases lying between them. The CDR3 has 14 residues. The CDR3 bases are TGTGCCAGCAGCCTCGGGGGGGGCAATCAGCCCCAGCATTTT. It translates to CASSLGGGNQPQHF.

This clone was observed a single time. The V call is TRBV28, the J call TRBJ1-5; 10 bases are a match to TRBD1. V trimming: 2 bases; J trimming: 5 bases; junction bases outside the gene matches: 3. CDR1 MDHEN and CDR2 SYDVKM come from the germline V gene. CDR3 length equals 15 residues. The CDR3 bases are TGTGCCAGCAGTTTAAGGACAGGGGGGGATCAGCCCCAGCATTTT. Its translation: CASSLRTGGDQPQHF. Filled out from reference TRBV28 and TRBJ1-5, the complete variable domain reads DVKVTQSSRYLVKRTGEKVFLECVQDMDHENMFWYRQDPGLGLRLIYFSYDVKMKEKGDIPEGYSVSREKKERFSLILESASTNQTSMYLCASSLRTGGDQPQHFGDGTRLSIL.

The chain has TRBV2 and TRBJ2-5; 12 nucleotides line up with TRBD2. Trimming took 4 bases from V and 4 from J; bases not matched to a gene: 1. CDR1 and CDR2 from the germline V gene are SNHLY and FYNNEI. This CDR3 contains 14 residues. CDR3 in amino acids: CASSVGLAGETQYF. The DNA for the CDR3 is TGTGCCAGCAGTGTGGGACTAGCGGGAGAGACCCAGTACTTC. The full variable domain, its missing parts supplied by reference TRBV2 and TRBJ2-5, is EPEVTQTPSHQVTQMGQEVILRCVPISNHLYFYWYRQILGQKVEFLVSFYNNEISEKSEIFDDQFSVERPDGSNFTLKIRSTKLEDSAMYFCASSVGLAGETQYFGPGTRLLVL.

This clone came up once. This chain uses TRBV2 with TRBJ1-1; D might be TRBD1 (6 bases). The CDR3 contains 16 residues. Germline V gene lookup returns CDR1 SNHLY and CDR2 FYNNEI. The V end lost 6 bases, the J end lost 2 bases, and 19 bases lay between the germline ends. Written as DNA, the CDR3 is TGTGCCAGCAGGAAGGGGGGGGATAGTGGCAACACTGAAGCTTTCTTT. This codes for CASRKGGDSGNTEAFF.

V and J are TRBV10-3 and TRBJ2-2; 12 bases map to TRBD2. This CDR3 is 15 amino acids long. V lost 3 bases to trimming and J lost 5 bases; unmatched junction nucleotides: 1. Germline V gives CDR1 ENHRY, CDR2 SYGVKD. The CDR3 coding sequence is TGTGCCATCAGTGATACTAGCGGGAGGACCGGGGAGCTGTTTTTT. As protein: CAISDTSGRTGELFF.

This clone was observed once. The chain recombines TRBV5-1 with TRBJ2-1; D not resolved. This CDR3 region has 13 residues. CDR1 is SGHRS, CDR2 YFSETQ, per germline. V lost 0 bases, J lost 5 bases, and 6 bases lay in between. CDR3 loop: CASSLVQNNEQFF. The DNA of the CDR3 is TGCGCCAGCAGCTTGGTGCAGAACAATGAGCAGTTCTTC.

J is TRBJ2-5 and V is TRBV3-1 (or the pseudogene TRBV3-2); possible D gene TRBD2, 5 bases. The CDR3 has 14 amino acids. Per germline, CDR1 LGHDT and CDR2 YNNKEL (reference sequence). The germline V and J ends were trimmed by 2 bases and 5 bases, with 12 bases remaining between them. The DNA for the CDR3 is TGTGCCAGCAGCCAACGGCGGGCCATGGAGACCCAGTACTTC. It translates to CASSQRRAMETQYF.

The chain has TRBV5-4 and TRBJ2-7, with 7 bases aligning to TRBD1. Germline loops: CDR1 SGHNT, CDR2 YYREEE (reference sequence). V shed 5 bases, J shed 3 bases, and the junction held 14 bases outside the gene matches. This CDR3 is built from 16 residues. The CDR3 DNA is TGTGCCAGCAGTCCTGGGGGAGACAGGGCTTTCTACGAGCAGTACTTC. Translating it yields CASSPGGDRAFYEQYF.